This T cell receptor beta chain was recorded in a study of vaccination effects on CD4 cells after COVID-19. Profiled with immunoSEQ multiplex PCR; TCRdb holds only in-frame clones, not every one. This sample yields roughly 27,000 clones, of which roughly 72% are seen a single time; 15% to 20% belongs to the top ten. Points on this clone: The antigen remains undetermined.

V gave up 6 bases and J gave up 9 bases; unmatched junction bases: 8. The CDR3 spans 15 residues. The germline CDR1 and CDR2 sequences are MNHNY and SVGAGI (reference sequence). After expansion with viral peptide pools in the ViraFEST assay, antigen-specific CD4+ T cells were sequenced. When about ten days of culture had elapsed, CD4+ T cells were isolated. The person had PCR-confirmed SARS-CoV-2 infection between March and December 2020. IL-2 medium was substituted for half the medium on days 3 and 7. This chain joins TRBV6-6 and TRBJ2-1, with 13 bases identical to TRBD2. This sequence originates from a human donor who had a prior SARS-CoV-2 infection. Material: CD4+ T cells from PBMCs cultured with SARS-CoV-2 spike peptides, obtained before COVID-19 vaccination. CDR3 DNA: TGTGCCAGCAGAACTAGCGGGAGGGGATCAGGTGAGCAGTTCTTC. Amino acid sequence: CASRTSGRGSGEQFF.